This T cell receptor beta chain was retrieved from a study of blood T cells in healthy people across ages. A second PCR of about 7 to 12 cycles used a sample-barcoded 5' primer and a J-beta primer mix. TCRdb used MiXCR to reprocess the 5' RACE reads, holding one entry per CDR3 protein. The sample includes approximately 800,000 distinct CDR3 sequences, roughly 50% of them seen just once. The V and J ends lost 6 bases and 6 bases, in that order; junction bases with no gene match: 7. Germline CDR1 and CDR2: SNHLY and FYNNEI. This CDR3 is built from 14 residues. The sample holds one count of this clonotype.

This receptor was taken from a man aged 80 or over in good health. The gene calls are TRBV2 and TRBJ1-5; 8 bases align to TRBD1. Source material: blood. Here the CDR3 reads CASSRDRQRQPQHF. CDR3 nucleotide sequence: TGTGCCAGCAGCCGGGACAGGCAACGTCAGCCCCAGCATTTT.